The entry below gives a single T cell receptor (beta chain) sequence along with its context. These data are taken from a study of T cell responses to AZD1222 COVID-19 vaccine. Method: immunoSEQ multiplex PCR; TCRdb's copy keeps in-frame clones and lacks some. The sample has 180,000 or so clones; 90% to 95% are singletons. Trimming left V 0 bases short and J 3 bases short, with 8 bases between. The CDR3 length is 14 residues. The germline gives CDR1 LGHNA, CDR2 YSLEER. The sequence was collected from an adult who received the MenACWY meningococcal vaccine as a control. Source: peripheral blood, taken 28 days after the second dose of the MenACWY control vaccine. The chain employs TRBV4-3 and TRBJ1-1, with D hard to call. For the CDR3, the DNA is TGCGCCAGCAGCCAAGATCTAAGTTACACTGAAGCTTTCTTT. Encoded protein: CASSQDLSYTEAFF.